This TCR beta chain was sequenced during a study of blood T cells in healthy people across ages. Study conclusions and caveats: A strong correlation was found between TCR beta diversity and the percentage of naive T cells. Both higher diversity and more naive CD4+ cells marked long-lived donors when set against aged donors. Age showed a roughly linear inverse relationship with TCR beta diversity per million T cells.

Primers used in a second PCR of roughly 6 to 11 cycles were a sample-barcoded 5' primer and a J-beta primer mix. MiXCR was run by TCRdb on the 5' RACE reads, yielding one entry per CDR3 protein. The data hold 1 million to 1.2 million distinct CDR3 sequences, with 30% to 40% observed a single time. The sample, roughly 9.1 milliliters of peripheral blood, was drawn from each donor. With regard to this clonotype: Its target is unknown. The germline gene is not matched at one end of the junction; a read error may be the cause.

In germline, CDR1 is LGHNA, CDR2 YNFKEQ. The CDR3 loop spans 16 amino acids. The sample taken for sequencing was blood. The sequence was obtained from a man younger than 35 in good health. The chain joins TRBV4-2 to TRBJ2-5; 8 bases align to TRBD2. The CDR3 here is CTSSQDWASGQETQYF. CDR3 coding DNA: TGTACCAGCAGCCAAGATTGGGCTAGCGGGCAAGAGACCCAGTACTTC.